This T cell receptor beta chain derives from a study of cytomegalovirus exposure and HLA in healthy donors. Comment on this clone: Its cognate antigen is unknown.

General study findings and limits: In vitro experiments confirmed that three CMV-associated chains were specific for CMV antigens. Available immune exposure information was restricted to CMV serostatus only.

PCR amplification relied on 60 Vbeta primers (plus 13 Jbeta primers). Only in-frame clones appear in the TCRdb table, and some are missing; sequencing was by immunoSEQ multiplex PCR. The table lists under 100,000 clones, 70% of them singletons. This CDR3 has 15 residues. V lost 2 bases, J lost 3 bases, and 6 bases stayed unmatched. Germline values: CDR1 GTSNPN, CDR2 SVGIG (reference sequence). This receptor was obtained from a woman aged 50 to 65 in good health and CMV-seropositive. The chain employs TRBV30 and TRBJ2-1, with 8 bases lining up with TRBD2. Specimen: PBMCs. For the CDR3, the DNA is TGTGCCTGGAGTCGGCTAGCGGGCCGCTACAATGAGCAGTTCTTC. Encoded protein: CAWSRLAGRYNEQFF.